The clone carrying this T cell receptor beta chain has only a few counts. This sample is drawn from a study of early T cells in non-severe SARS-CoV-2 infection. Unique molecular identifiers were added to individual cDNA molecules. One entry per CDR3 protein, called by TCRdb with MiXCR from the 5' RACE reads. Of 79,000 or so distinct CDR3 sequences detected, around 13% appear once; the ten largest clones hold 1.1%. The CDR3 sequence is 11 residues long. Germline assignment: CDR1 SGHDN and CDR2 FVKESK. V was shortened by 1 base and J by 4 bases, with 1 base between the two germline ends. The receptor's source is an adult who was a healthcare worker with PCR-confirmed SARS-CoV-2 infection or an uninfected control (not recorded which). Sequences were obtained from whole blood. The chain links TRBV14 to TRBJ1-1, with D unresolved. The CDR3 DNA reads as TGTGCCAGCAGCCAAGTCACTGAAGCTTTCTTT. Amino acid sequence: CASSQVTEAFF.